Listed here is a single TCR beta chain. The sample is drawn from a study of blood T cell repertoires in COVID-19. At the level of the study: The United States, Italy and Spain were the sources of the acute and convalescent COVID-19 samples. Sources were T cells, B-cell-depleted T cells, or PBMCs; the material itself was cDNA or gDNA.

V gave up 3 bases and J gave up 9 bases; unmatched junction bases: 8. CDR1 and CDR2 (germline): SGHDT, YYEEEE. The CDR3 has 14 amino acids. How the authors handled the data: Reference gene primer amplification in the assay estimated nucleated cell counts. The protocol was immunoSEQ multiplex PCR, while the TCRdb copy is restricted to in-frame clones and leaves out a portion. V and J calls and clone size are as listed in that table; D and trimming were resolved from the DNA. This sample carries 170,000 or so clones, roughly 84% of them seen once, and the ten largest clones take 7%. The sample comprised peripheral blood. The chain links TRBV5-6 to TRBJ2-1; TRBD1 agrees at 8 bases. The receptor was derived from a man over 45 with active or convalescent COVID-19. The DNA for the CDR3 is TGTGCCAGCAGCTACCAGACGCAGGGGGCTGAGCAGTTCTTC. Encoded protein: CASSYQTQGAEQFF.